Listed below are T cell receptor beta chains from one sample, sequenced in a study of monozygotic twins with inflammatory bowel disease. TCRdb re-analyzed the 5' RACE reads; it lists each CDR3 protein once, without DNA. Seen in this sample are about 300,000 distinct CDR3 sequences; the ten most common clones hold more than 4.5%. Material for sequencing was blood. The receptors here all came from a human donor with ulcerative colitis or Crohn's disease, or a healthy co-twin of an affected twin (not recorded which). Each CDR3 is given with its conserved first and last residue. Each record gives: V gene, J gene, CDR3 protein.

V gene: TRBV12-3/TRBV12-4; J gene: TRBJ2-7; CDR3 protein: CASISRPGARLYEQYF
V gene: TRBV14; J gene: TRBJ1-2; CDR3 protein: CATDTGQYGYTF
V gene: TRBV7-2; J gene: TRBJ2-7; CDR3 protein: CASSDAKREITYEQYF
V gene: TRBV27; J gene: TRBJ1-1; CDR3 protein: CASSLRPGLGSAFF
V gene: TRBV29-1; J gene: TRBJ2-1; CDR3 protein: CGGGQGGGPNEQFF
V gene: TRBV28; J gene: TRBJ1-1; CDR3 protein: CASTPLRGQGAMNTEAFF
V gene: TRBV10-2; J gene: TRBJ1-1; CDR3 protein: CASSAVGTALYTEAFF
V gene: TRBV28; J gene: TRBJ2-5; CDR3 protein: CASSFYQTSGTQYF
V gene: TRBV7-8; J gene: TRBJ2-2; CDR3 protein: CASSLETLAGTGELFF
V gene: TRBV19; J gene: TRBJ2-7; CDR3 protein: CASSIAGNSYEQYF
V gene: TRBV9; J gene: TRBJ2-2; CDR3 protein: CASRRQWNTGELFF
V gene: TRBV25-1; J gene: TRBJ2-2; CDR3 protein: CASSERTPGDTGELFF
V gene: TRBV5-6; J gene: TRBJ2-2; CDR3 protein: CASSLAKPTNTGELFF
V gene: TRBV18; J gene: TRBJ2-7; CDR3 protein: CASSQGTGEQYF
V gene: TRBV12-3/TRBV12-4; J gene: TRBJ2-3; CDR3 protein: CASSEQGGRGDTQYF
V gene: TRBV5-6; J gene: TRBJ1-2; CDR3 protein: CASSLAWTGSYGYTF
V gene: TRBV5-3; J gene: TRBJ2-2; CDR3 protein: CARSLEVVGELFF
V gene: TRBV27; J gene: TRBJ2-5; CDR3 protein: CASSFSSGGAVGETQYF
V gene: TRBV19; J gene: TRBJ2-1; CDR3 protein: CASSLGTGKYNEQFF
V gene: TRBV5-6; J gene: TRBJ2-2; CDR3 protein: CASSFQGWTGELFF
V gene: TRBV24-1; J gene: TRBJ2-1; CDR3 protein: CATSDFQYNEQFF
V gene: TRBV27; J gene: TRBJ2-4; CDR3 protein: CASSPTGILAKNIQYF
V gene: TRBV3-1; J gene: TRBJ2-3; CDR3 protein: CPSSHNVASGADTQYF
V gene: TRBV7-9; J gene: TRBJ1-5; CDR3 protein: CASSLAPGTGPSQPQHF